This TCR beta chain stems from a study of T-cell reconstitution after alpha-beta-depleted transplantation in children. General study findings and limits: Alpha-beta T cells present about two months after transplant were reported to originate from several hundred expanded graft clones.

This clonotype was counted a few times. Its antigen is still unknown. V shed 3 bases and J shed 5 bases, with 18 bases lying between them. The CDR3 has 16 residues. From germline, CDR1 is LGHDT and CDR2 YNNKEL (reference sequence). Preparation of the TCRbeta library involved a method that used unique molecular identifiers. Each CDR3 protein is one row after TCRdb ran MiXCR on the PCR reads. The sample comprises approximately 47,000 distinct CDR3 sequences, roughly 52% of which are singletons, and under 40% rests with the top ten. This material consisted of peripheral blood, taken before TCRalphabeta/CD19-depleted stem cell transplant. The receptor was isolated from a boy in the first two years of life with SCID, due to receive a stem cell transplant. This chain links TRBV3-1 with TRBJ2-3; D may be TRBD2 (7 bases). In DNA form, the CDR3 reads TGTGCCAGCAGCCACCTAGGGGGGGCAGAGGGAGATACGCAGTATTTT. Its translation: CASSHLGGAEGDTQYF.